Listed below are T cell receptor beta chains from one sample, sequenced in a study of blood T cell repertoires in COVID-19. Libraries were prepared by immunoSEQ multiplex PCR; TCRdb keeps only in-frame clonotypes and omits some of them. The sample has 55,000 or so clones, around 77% seen once. Sequences were obtained from peripheral blood. Receptors originate from a man aged 55 to 70 with acute or convalescent COVID-19. The CDR3 runs from the conserved cysteine through the conserved F or W. Each record gives: CDR3 length, J gene, clone size, D gene, V gene, CDR3 DNA, CDR3 protein. A D gene is named only where the DNA matches it firmly. Rows give clone size only sometimes, using once, few, many, or a class for an expanded clone.

len: 14; j_gene: TRBJ2-3; abundance: NA; d_gene: TRBD2; v_gene: TRBV10-2; CDR3nt: TGCGCCAGCAGATGGACTAGTTTCACAGATACGCAGTATTTT; CDR3aa: CASRWTSFTDTQYF
len: 15; j_gene: TRBJ2-3; abundance: once; d_gene: NA; v_gene: TRBV7-2; CDR3nt: TGTGCCAGCAGCAGAGGGGGGGCCGGCACAGATACGCAGTATTTT; CDR3aa: CASSRGGAGTDTQYF
len: 16; j_gene: TRBJ2-5; abundance: few; d_gene: TRBD2; v_gene: TRBV7-2; CDR3nt: TGTGCCAGCAGCACAGAGACTAGCGGGGGAGAAGAGACCCAGTACTTC; CDR3aa: CASSTETSGGEETQYF
len: 14; j_gene: TRBJ1-1; abundance: NA; d_gene: NA; v_gene: TRBV2; CDR3nt: TGTGCCAGCACCCTAAGGGGGGGCAGCACTGAAGCTTTCTTT; CDR3aa: CASTLRGGSTEAFF
len: 14; j_gene: TRBJ2-7; abundance: NA; d_gene: TRBD1; v_gene: TRBV6-5; CDR3nt: TGTGCCAGCAGTTTTGACAGGGGACTCTACGAGCAGTACTTC; CDR3aa: CASSFDRGLYEQYF
len: 17; j_gene: TRBJ2-1; abundance: NA; d_gene: TRBD2; v_gene: TRBV11-2; CDR3nt: TGTGCCAGCAGCCAGGGAGGGAGCGGGGCGCTTTACAATGAGCAGTTCTTC; CDR3aa: CASSQGGSGALYNEQFF
len: 15; j_gene: TRBJ1-3; abundance: NA; d_gene: TRBD1; v_gene: TRBV11-2; CDR3nt: TGTGCCAGCAGACCGGACAGGGTTTCTGGAAACACCATATATTTT; CDR3aa: CASRPDRVSGNTIYF
len: 16; j_gene: TRBJ2-3; abundance: NA; d_gene: NA; v_gene: TRBV2; CDR3nt: TGTGCCAGCAGTGAAGCACGGGGCGGGGTCACAGATACGCAGTATTTT; CDR3aa: CASSEARGGVTDTQYF
len: 14; j_gene: TRBJ1-1; abundance: NA; d_gene: NA; v_gene: TRBV7-9; CDR3nt: TGTGCCAGCACCCCTAAGGGGCAGAACACTGAAGCTTTCTTT; CDR3aa: CASTPKGQNTEAFF
len: 12; j_gene: TRBJ1-1; abundance: NA; d_gene: NA; v_gene: TRBV11-2; CDR3nt: TGTGCCAGCAAAGGAGGAAACACTGAAGCTTTCTTT; CDR3aa: CASKGGNTEAFF
len: 15; j_gene: TRBJ1-2; abundance: NA; d_gene: TRBD1; v_gene: TRBV24-1; CDR3nt: TGTGCCACCAGTGAAACCGGGACAGGGGTTTATGGCTACACCTTC; CDR3aa: CATSETGTGVYGYTF
len: 14; j_gene: TRBJ1-6; abundance: NA; d_gene: TRBD1; v_gene: TRBV29-1; CDR3nt: TGCAGCGCTCGGACAGGGGCGGAGAGTTCACCCCTCCACTTT; CDR3aa: CSARTGAESSPLHF
len: 13; j_gene: TRBJ2-3; abundance: NA; d_gene: NA; v_gene: TRBV11-2; CDR3nt: TGTGCCACCTCAGGACTCAATGTAGATACGCAGTATTTT; CDR3aa: CATSGLNVDTQYF
len: 12; j_gene: TRBJ1-2; abundance: once; d_gene: NA; v_gene: TRBV7-8; CDR3nt: TGTGCCAGCAGCCTACAGGGTTATGGCTATACCTTC; CDR3aa: CASSLQGYGYTF
len: 14; j_gene: TRBJ1-1; abundance: once; d_gene: NA; v_gene: TRBV7-9; CDR3nt: TGTGCCAGCAGCCCGGGGATCCTGAACACTGAAGCTTTCTTT; CDR3aa: CASSPGILNTEAFF
len: 17; j_gene: TRBJ2-4; abundance: NA; d_gene: NA; v_gene: TRBV2; CDR3nt: TGTGCCAGCAGTGAGGTCGGGGTGGTCTCAGCCAAAAACATTCAGTACTTC; CDR3aa: CASSEVGVVSAKNIQYF
len: 16; j_gene: TRBJ2-3; abundance: NA; d_gene: NA; v_gene: TRBV18; CDR3nt: TGTGCCAGCTCACCGACTAGTACGGTTTTGTCGGATACGCAGTATTTT; CDR3aa: CASSPTSTVLSDTQYF
len: 18; j_gene: TRBJ2-2; abundance: NA; d_gene: TRBD1; v_gene: TRBV11-2; CDR3nt: TGTGCCAGCAGCTTACCCACGCCGGGACAGGTGGTCACCGGGGAGCTGTTTTTT; CDR3aa: CASSLPTPGQVVTGELFF
len: 12; j_gene: TRBJ1-1; abundance: NA; d_gene: NA; v_gene: TRBV7-9; CDR3nt: TGTGCCAGCAGACGGTGGAACACTGAAGCTTTCTTT; CDR3aa: CASRRWNTEAFF
len: 13; j_gene: TRBJ2-7; abundance: NA; d_gene: NA; v_gene: TRBV12-3/TRBV12-4; CDR3nt: TGTGCCAGCAGTTCTTCCGGTGCTTACGAGCAGTACTTC; CDR3aa: CASSSSGAYEQYF
len: 14; j_gene: TRBJ1-1; abundance: NA; d_gene: NA; v_gene: TRBV7-9; CDR3nt: TGTGCCAGCAGCCCCCCCGAATCTAATGGTGAAGCTTTCTTT; CDR3aa: CASSPPESNGEAFF
len: 14; j_gene: TRBJ2-3; abundance: once; d_gene: NA; v_gene: TRBV2; CDR3nt: TGTGCCAGCAAACGGAGCCCCATAACAGATACGCAGTATTTT; CDR3aa: CASKRSPITDTQYF
len: 14; j_gene: TRBJ2-3; abundance: NA; d_gene: TRBD2; v_gene: TRBV4-2; CDR3nt: TGTGCCAGCAGCCAGGCGGGGGTAGCAGATACGCAGTATTTT; CDR3aa: CASSQAGVADTQYF
len: 17; j_gene: TRBJ2-7; abundance: NA; d_gene: TRBD1; v_gene: TRBV19; CDR3nt: TGTGCCAGTAGTATAGATCCTCGGACAGGCTACTCCTACGAGCAGTACTTC; CDR3aa: CASSIDPRTGYSYEQYF
len: 16; j_gene: TRBJ1-2; abundance: once; d_gene: NA; v_gene: TRBV24-1; CDR3nt: TGTGCCACCAGTGATTCCCGGGACACCCCTGGCGATGGCTACACCTTC; CDR3aa: CATSDSRDTPGDGYTF
len: 14; j_gene: TRBJ2-1; abundance: NA; d_gene: NA; v_gene: TRBV19; CDR3nt: TGTGCCAGTAGTAATAAACGGTTCTACAATGAGCAGTTCTTC; CDR3aa: CASSNKRFYNEQFF
len: 12; j_gene: TRBJ1-1; abundance: once; d_gene: NA; v_gene: TRBV7-2; CDR3nt: TGTGCCAGCAGCTTAGCGCGGAGGGAAGCTTTCTTT; CDR3aa: CASSLARREAFF
len: 13; j_gene: TRBJ2-1; abundance: NA; d_gene: NA; v_gene: TRBV5-8; CDR3nt: TGTGCCAGCAGCTTGCGACAGTACAATGAGCAGTTCTTC; CDR3aa: CASSLRQYNEQFF
len: 14; j_gene: TRBJ1-4; abundance: NA; d_gene: TRBD1; v_gene: TRBV7-9; CDR3nt: TGTGCCAGCAGTCGGACAGGGGGCTTTGAAAAACTGTTTTTT; CDR3aa: CASSRTGGFEKLFF
len: 14; j_gene: TRBJ1-4; abundance: NA; d_gene: NA; v_gene: TRBV30; CDR3nt: TGTGCCTGGAGTGTAGGGGGGGCAGGTGAAAAACTGTTTTTT; CDR3aa: CAWSVGGAGEKLFF
len: 13; j_gene: TRBJ1-6; abundance: NA; d_gene: NA; v_gene: TRBV11-2; CDR3nt: TGTGCCAGCAGCTTCGAAGAGTATTCACCCCTCCACTTT; CDR3aa: CASSFEEYSPLHF
len: 14; j_gene: TRBJ2-2; abundance: few; d_gene: NA; v_gene: TRBV7-9; CDR3nt: TGTGCCAGCACCCTCGGTAGCAACACCGGGGAGCTGTTTTTT; CDR3aa: CASTLGSNTGELFF
len: 16; j_gene: TRBJ1-4; abundance: once; d_gene: NA; v_gene: TRBV5-6; CDR3nt: TGTGCCAGCAGCTCCCTTAGGGGGTCCACTAATGAAAAACTGTTTTTT; CDR3aa: CASSSLRGSTNEKLFF
len: 14; j_gene: TRBJ1-5; abundance: NA; d_gene: NA; v_gene: TRBV25-1; CDR3nt: TGTGCCAGCAGTGAATCCCGCGGCAATCAGCCCCAGCATTTT; CDR3aa: CASSESRGNQPQHF
len: 12; j_gene: TRBJ2-7; abundance: few; d_gene: NA; v_gene: TRBV24-1; CDR3nt: TGTGCCACCAGTGATTTGGGCAACGAGCAGTACTTC; CDR3aa: CATSDLGNEQYF
len: 16; j_gene: TRBJ1-1; abundance: NA; d_gene: NA; v_gene: TRBV25-1; CDR3nt: TGTGCCAGCAGGAGGAGTCGAAGTGGTGGGAACACTGAAGCTTTCTTT; CDR3aa: CASRRSRSGGNTEAFF
len: 13; j_gene: TRBJ1-6; abundance: NA; d_gene: NA; v_gene: TRBV7-9; CDR3nt: TGTGCCAGTGCCGGGACATCCAATTCACCCCTCCACTTT; CDR3aa: CASAGTSNSPLHF
len: 12; j_gene: TRBJ1-1; abundance: NA; d_gene: NA; v_gene: TRBV25-1; CDR3nt: TGTGCCAGCAGCCGCGGAGGGACTGAAGCTTTCTTT; CDR3aa: CASSRGGTEAFF
len: 13; j_gene: TRBJ2-3; abundance: NA; d_gene: TRBD1; v_gene: TRBV12-3/TRBV12-4; CDR3nt: TGTGCCACAGACAGGGAATTCACAGATACGCAGTATTTT; CDR3aa: CATDREFTDTQYF
len: 11; j_gene: TRBJ2-1; abundance: NA; d_gene: NA; v_gene: TRBV20-1; CDR3nt: TGCAGTGCTAGAGACCCGCGGGAGCAGTTCTTC; CDR3aa: CSARDPREQFF
len: 13; j_gene: TRBJ1-1; abundance: NA; d_gene: NA; v_gene: TRBV7-9; CDR3nt: TGTGCCAGCAGCTTAGACACGAACACTGAAGCTTTCTTT; CDR3aa: CASSLDTNTEAFF
len: 12; j_gene: TRBJ2-2; abundance: NA; d_gene: NA; v_gene: TRBV12-5; CDR3nt: TGTGCTAGTGGTTCGGGACACCGGGAGCTGTTTTTT; CDR3aa: CASGSGHRELFF